What follows are 11 T cell receptor beta chains derived from one specimen sequenced in a study of cytomegalovirus exposure and HLA in healthy donors. PCR employed 60 Vbeta and 13 Jbeta primers. TCRdb keeps only in-frame clones here, not all; method: immunoSEQ multiplex PCR. The sample lists tens of thousands of clones; around 80% were seen once. Sequenced input: PBMCs. The receptor set was obtained from a male donor in good health and CMV-seropositive.

The rearrangement joins TRBV7-8 to TRBJ2-7; no reliable D call. This CDR3 is 14 amino acids long. The V gene lost 2 bases and the J gene lost 2 bases, with 10 bases spanning the gap. Germline V gives CDR1 SGHVS, CDR2 FQNEAQ. The DNA of the CDR3 is TGTGCCAGCAGCTTAAACTGGGCAACCTACGAGCAGTACTTC. It yields the protein CASSLNWATYEQYF. Using reference TRBV7-8 and TRBJ2-7 for the parts outside the CDR3, the full variable domain is GAGVSQSPRYKVAKRGQDVALRCDPISGHVSLFWYQQALGQGPEFLTYFQNEAQLDKSGLPSDRFFAERPEGSVSTLKIQRTQQEDSAVYLCASSLNWATYEQYFGPGTRLTVT.

A single count supports this clone. This sequence joins TRBV7-9 and TRBJ1-1; 11 positions match TRBD1. The V gene end was trimmed by 5 bases and the J gene end by 7 bases; junction bases not matched to a gene: 15. The CDR3 has 17 amino acids. CDR1 and CDR2 from the germline V gene are SEHNR and FQNEAQ (reference sequence). The CDR3 reads CASSRGQGARQGGEAFF. Written as DNA, the CDR3 is TGTGCCAGCAGCCGTGGACAGGGGGCGCGACAGGGCGGTGAAGCTTTCTTT.

The chain is built from TRBV20-1 and TRBJ1-1; D gene ambiguous. Trimming shortened V by 5 bases and J by 4 bases, and 8 bases separated the two germline ends. Germline values: CDR1 DFQATT, CDR2 SNEGSKA (reference sequence). The CDR3 extends over 11 amino acids. The CDR3 DNA follows: TGCAGTGCTGTCAGCGGCACTGAAGCTTTCTTT. It translates to CSAVSGTEAFF.

This clone was seen only a few times. The chain combines TRBV2 with TRBJ1-1, with TRBD1 matching over 8 bases. This CDR3 is 12 amino acids long. Germline V lookup: CDR1 SNHLY, CDR2 FYNNEI. The V gene end was trimmed by 6 bases and the J gene end by 7 bases; junction bases not matched to a gene: 4. The CDR3 sequence is CASRVQGVEAFF. In DNA form, the CDR3 reads TGTGCCAGCAGGGTACAGGGGGTTGAAGCTTTCTTT.

This rearrangement joins TRBV5-1 to TRBJ2-7; D remains ambiguous. This CDR3 has 11 residues. Trimming removed 0 bases at V and 4 bases at J, with 2 bases between. The germline V gene encodes CDR1 SGHRS and CDR2 YFSETQ. The CDR3: CASSLAYEQYF. In DNA form, the CDR3 reads TGCGCCAGCAGCTTGGCTTACGAGCAGTACTTC.

The chain has TRBV30 and TRBJ1-4, with D perhaps TRBD1 (6 bases). The CDR3 covers 13 residues. Germline assignment: CDR1 GTSNPN and CDR2 SVGIG (reference sequence). V was shortened by 2 bases and J by 8 bases, with 12 bases between the two germline ends. This CDR3 is CAWSTGLGEKLFF. DNA for the CDR3: TGTGCCTGGAGTACAGGGCTTGGGGAAAAACTGTTTTTT.

V and J are TRBV14 and TRBJ2-1, with D perhaps matching TRBD2 (5 bases). Per germline, CDR1 SGHDN and CDR2 FVKESK. CDR3 length: 16 residues. Between the trimmed V and J ends, which lost 1 base and 4 bases, there was a span of 14 bases. The CDR3 DNA follows: TGTGCCAGCAGCCAAGGTAATCGGAGGATATACAATGAGCAGTTCTTC. As protein: CASSQGNRRIYNEQFF.

This sequence joins TRBV28 and TRBJ2-2; 9 nucleotides match TRBD2. CDR3 length: 18 residues. After removal of 0 bases from V and 7 bases from J, the junction contained 12 bases not matched to a gene. Germline CDR1 is MDHEN and CDR2 is SYDVKM. The DNA of the CDR3 is TGTGCCAGCAGTTTATGGTGGCTAGCGGGGTCCAATGACGGGGAGCTGTTTTTT. Translating it yields CASSLWWLAGSNDGELFF.

The chain's CDR3 is CASSSRGLAGAYEQYF. The CDR3 DNA is TGTGCCAGCAGTTCCCGGGGACTAGCGGGAGCTTACGAGCAGTACTTC. The V and J genes are TRBV27 and TRBJ2-7; 14 bases agree with TRBD2. The germline CDR1 and CDR2 sequences are MNHEY and SMNVEV (reference sequence). Trimming took 4 bases from V and 4 from J; bases not matched to a gene: 6. CDR3 size: 16 residues.

The J gene is TRBJ2-7, the V gene TRBV19, with TRBD1 as a possible D gene (6 bases). The germline CDR1 and CDR2 sequences are LNHDA and SQIVND (reference sequence). V lost 5 bases and J 5 bases, leaving 16 bases between the germline ends. This CDR3 comprises 14 residues. In DNA form, the CDR3 reads TGTGCCAGTAGTCCGACTGGGGGCCCAAACGAGCAGTACTTC. Its protein is CASSPTGGPNEQYF.

This chain links TRBV28 with TRBJ2-7; D gene unclear. Germline CDR1 is MDHEN and CDR2 is SYDVKM. The CDR3 runs 12 residues. Between the trimmed V and J ends, which lost 6 bases and 2 bases, there was a span of 8 bases. Written as DNA, the CDR3 is TGTGCCAGCAGGGGCTCAACCTACGAGCAGTACTTC. It is translated as CASRGSTYEQYF.